This TCR beta chain originates from a study of blood T cells in healthy people across ages. Alongside a J-beta primer mix, a sample-barcoded 5' primer served in a second PCR lasting about 7 to 11 cycles. TCRdb itself ran the 5' RACE reads through MiXCR, one entry per CDR3 protein. The table has 1,500,000 or so distinct CDR3 sequences, about 45% seen once. Germline V gene sequence: CDR1 SGDLS, CDR2 YYNGEE. The CDR3 covers 16 residues. V was shortened by 4 bases and J by 5 bases, with 19 bases between the two germline ends. This clonotype was recorded only once. The V gene is TRBV9, the J gene TRBJ2-1; the D gene is possibly TRBD2 (6 bases). The source of this sequence is a woman younger than 30 in good health. The sequenced material came from blood. CDR3: CASSPHPQRGNNEQFF. CDR3 DNA: TGTGCCAGCAGCCCTCATCCCCAACGGGGGAACAATGAGCAGTTCTTC.